This entry concerns a single T cell receptor (beta chain). These data are taken from a study of blood T cell repertoires in COVID-19. J gave up 14 bases and V 5 bases, and 11 bases lay outside the gene matches. Germline-derived CDR1 and CDR2 are LNHNV and YYDKDF (reference sequence). This CDR3 is built from 14 residues. Authors' methods: Reference gene primer amplification in the assay estimated nucleated cell counts. Only in-frame clones appear in the TCRdb table, and some are missing; sequencing was by immunoSEQ multiplex PCR. The V and J calls and the clone size are those of that table, but D and trimming were determined from the DNA. The sample shows hundreds of thousands of clones, roughly 90% of them seen only once.

The specimen was peripheral blood. This sequence joins TRBV15 and TRBJ1-6, with 8 bases fitting TRBD1. This clonotype was sampled from a man aged 40-50 years with acute or convalescent COVID-19. The CDR3 loop reads CATSRDRNLPTLHF. Written as DNA, the CDR3 is TGTGCCACCAGCCGGGACAGGAACCTCCCCACCCTCCACTTT.